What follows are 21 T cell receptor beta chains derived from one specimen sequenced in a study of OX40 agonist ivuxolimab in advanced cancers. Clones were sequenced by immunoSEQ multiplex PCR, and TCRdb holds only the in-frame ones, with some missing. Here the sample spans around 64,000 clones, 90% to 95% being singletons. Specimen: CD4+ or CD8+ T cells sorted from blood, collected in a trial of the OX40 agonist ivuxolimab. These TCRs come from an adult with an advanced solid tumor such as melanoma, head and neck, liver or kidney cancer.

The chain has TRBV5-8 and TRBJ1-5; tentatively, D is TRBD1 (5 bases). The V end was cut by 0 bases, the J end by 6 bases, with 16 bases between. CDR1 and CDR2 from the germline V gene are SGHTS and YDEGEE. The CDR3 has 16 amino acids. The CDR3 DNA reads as TGTGCCAGCAGCTTGGGGTGGGGGGAAGTGGCTCAGCCCCAGCATTTT. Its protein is CASSLGWGEVAQPQHF. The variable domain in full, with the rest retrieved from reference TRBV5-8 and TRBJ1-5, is EAGVTQSPTHLIKTRGQQATLRCSPISGHTSVYWYQQALGLGLQFLLWYDEGEERNRGNFPPRFSGRQFPNYSSELNVNALELEDSALYLCASSLGWGEVAQPQHFGDGTRLSIL.

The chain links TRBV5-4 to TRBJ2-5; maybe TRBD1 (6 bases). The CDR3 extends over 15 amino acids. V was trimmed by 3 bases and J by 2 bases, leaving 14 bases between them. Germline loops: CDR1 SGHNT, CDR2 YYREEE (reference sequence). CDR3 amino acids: CASSWMGHTQETQYF. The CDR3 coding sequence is TGTGCCAGCAGCTGGATGGGACACACACAAGAGACCCAGTACTTC.

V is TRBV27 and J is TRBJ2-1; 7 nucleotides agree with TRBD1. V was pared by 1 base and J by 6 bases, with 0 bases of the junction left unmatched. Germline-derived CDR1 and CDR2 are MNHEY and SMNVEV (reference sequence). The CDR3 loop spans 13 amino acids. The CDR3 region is CASSLYRGNEQFF. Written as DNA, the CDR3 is TGTGCCAGCAGTTTATACAGGGGCAATGAGCAGTTCTTC.

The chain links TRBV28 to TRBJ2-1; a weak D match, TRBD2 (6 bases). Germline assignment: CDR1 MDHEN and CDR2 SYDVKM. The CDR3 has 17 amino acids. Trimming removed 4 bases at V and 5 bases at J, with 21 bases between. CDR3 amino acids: CASSSGLASASHNEQFF. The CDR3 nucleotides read TGTGCCAGCAGTTCGGGACTGGCTTCAGCGTCTCACAATGAGCAGTTCTTC. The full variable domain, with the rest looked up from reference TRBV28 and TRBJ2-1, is DVKVTQSSRYLVKRTGEKVFLECVQDMDHENMFWYRQDPGLGLRLIYFSYDVKMKEKGDIPEGYSVSREKKERFSLILESASTNQTSMYLCASSSGLASASHNEQFFGPGTRLTVL.

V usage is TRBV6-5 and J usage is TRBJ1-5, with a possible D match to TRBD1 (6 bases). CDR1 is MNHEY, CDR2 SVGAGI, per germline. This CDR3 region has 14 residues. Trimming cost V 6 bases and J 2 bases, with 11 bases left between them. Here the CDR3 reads CASRTRQGNQPQHF. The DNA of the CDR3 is TGTGCCAGCAGAACTAGACAGGGCAATCAGCCCCAGCATTTT.

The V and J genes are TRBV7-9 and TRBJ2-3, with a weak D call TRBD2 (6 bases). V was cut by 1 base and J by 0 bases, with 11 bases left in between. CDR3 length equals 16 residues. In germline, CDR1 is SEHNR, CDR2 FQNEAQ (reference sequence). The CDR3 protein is CASSLGSGASTDTQYF. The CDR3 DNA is TGTGCCAGCAGCTTAGGTAGCGGTGCTAGCACAGATACGCAGTATTTT.

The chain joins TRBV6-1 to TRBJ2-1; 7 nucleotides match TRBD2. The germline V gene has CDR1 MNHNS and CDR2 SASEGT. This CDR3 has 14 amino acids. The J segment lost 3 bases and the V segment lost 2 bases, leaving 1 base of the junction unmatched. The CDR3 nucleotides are TGTGCCAGCAGTGAACGGGAGGACTACAATGAGCAGTTCTTC. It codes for CASSEREDYNEQFF.

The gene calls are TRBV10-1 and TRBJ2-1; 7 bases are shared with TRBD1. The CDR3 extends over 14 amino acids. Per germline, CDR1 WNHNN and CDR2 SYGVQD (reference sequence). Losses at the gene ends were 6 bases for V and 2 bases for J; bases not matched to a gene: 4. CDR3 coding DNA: TGCGCCAGCAGCGACAGGGCTCCCTACAATGAGCAGTTCTTC. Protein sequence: CASSDRAPYNEQFF.

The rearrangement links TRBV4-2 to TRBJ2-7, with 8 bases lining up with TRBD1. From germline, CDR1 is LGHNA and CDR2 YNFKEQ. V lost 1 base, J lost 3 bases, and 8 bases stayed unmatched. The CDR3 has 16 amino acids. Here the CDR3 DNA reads TGTGCCAGCAGCCAAGGACAGGGGATGGCTATCTACGAGCAGTACTTC. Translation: CASSQGQGMAIYEQYF.

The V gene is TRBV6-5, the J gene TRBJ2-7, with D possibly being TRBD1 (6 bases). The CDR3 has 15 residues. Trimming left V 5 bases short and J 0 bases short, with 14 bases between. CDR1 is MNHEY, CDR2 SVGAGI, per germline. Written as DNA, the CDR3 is TGTGCCAGCAGTCCCGACAGGACCGGCTCCTACGAGCAGTACTTC. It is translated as CASSPDRTGSYEQYF.

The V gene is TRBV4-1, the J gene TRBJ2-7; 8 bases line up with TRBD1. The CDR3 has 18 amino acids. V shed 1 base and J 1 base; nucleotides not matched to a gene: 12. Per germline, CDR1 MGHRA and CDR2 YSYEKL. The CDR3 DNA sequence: TGCGCCAGCAGCCAAGGGGAACTCCGGGACAGGACTTCCTACGAGCAGTACTTC. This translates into CASSQGELRDRTSYEQYF.

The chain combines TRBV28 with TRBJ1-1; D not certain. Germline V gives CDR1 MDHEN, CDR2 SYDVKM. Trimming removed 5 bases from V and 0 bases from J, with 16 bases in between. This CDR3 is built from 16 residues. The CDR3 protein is CASSQDGLRMNTEAFF. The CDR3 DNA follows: TGTGCCAGCAGTCAAGACGGACTCCGAATGAACACTGAAGCTTTCTTT.

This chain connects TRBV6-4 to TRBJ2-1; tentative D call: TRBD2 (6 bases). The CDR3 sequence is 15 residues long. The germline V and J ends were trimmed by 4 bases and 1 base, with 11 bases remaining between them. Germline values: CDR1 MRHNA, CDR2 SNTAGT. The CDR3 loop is CASSVSGESYNEQFF. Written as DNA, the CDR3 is TGTGCCAGCAGTGTTTCGGGGGAGTCCTACAATGAGCAGTTCTTC.

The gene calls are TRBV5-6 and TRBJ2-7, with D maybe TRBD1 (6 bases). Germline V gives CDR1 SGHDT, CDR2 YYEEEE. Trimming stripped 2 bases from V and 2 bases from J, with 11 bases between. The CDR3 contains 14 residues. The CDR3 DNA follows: TGTGCCAGCAGCTTTACAGGGATTGCCTACGAGCAGTACTTC. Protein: CASSFTGIAYEQYF.

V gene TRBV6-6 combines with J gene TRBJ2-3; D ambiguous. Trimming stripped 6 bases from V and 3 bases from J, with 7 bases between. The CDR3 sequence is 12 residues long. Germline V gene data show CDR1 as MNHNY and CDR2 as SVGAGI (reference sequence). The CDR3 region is CASSYGTDTQYF. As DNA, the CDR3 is TGTGCCAGCAGCTACGGGACAGATACGCAGTATTTT.

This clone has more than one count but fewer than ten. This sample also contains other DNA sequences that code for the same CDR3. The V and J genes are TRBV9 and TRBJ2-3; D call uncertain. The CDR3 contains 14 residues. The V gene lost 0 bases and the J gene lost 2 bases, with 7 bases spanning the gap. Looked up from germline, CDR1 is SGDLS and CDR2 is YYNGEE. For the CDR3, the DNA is TGTGCCAGCAGCGTAGATGACTTCACAGATACGCAGTATTTT. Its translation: CASSVDDFTDTQYF.

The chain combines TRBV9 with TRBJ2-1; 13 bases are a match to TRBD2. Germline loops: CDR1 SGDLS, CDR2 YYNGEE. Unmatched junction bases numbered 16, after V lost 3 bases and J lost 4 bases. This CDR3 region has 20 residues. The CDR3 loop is CASSGTGTSGTGNGYNEQFF. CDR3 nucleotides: TGTGCCAGCAGCGGGACGGGGACTAGCGGGACAGGGAATGGTTACAATGAGCAGTTCTTC.

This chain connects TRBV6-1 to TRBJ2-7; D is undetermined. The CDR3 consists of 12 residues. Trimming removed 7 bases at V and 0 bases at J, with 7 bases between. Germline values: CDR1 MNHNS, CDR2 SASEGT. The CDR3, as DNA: TGTGCCAGCACTTACAGCTCCTACGAGCAGTACTTC. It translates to CASTYSSYEQYF.

CDR3 nucleotide sequence: TGTGCCAGCAGCCAAGATTTAGGAGGGAGCAACGAGCAGTACTTC. Translation gives CASSQDLGGSNEQYF. The V and J genes are TRBV4-2 and TRBJ2-7, with D perhaps matching TRBD2 (6 bases). Germline lookup yields CDR1 LGHNA and CDR2 YNFKEQ. The CDR3 contains 15 residues. Deletions cut 0 bases from V and 5 bases from J, with 14 bases between.

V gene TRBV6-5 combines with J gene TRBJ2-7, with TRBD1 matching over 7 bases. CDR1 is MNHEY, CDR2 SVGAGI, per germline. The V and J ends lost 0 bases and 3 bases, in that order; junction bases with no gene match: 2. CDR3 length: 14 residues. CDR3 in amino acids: CASSYSAGGYEQYF. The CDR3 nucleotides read TGTGCCAGCAGTTACTCAGCAGGGGGCTACGAGCAGTACTTC.

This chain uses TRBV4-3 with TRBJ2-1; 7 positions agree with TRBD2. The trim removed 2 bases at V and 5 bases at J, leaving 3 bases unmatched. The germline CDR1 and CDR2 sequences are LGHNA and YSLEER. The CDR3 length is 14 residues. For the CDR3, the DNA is TGCGCCAGCAGCCAAAGGGAGGGTAACAATGAGCAGTTCTTC. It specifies CASSQREGNNEQFF.